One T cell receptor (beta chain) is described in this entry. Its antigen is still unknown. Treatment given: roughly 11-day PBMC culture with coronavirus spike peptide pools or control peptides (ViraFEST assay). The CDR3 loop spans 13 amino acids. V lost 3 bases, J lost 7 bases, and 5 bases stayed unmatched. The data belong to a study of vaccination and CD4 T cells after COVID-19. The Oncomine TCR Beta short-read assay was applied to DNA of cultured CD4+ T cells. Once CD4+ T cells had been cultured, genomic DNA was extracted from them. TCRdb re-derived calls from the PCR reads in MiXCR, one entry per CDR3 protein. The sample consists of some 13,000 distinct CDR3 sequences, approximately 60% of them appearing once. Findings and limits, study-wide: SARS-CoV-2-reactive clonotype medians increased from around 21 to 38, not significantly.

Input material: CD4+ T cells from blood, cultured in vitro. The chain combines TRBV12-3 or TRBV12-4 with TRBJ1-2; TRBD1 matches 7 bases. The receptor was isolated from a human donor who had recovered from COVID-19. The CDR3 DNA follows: TGTGCCAGCAGTTTTAGGGGGCAGGGTGGCTACACCTTC. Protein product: CASSFRGQGGYTF.